This T cell receptor (beta chain) was captured in a study of cytomegalovirus exposure and HLA in healthy donors. The repertoire was sequenced with immunoSEQ multiplex PCR; TCRdb's copy has only in-frame clones and lacks some. The table has 100,000 to 150,000 clones, about 88% seen once. The CDR3 covers 14 residues. V lost 5 bases and J 6 bases, leaving 16 bases between the germline ends. Germline assignment: CDR1 MNHEY and CDR2 SMNVEV (reference sequence). Sequencing used PBMCs. This sequence joins TRBV27 and TRBJ1-2; a weak D match, TRBD1 (6 bases). The receptor was isolated from a woman aged 18 to 35 in good health and CMV-seronegative. The CDR3 here is CASSPRGGRHGYTF. The CDR3, as DNA: TGTGCCAGCAGTCCAAGGGGGGGCAGGCATGGCTACACCTTC.